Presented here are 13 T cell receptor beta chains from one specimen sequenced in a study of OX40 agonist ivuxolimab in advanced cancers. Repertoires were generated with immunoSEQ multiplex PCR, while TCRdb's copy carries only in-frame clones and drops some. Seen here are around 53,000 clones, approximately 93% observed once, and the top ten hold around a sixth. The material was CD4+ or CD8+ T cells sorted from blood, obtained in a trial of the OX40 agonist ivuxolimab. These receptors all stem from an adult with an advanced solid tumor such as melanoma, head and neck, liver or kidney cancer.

CDR3 loop: CASSPPLHTGELFF. The DNA of the CDR3 is TGTGCCAGCAGCCCCCCGTTGCACACCGGGGAGCTGTTTTTT. The chain employs TRBV7-9 and TRBJ2-2; D is ambiguous. Deletions cut 5 bases from V and 3 bases from J, with 10 bases between. Germline assignment: CDR1 SEHNR and CDR2 FQNEAQ (reference sequence). The CDR3 contains 14 residues.

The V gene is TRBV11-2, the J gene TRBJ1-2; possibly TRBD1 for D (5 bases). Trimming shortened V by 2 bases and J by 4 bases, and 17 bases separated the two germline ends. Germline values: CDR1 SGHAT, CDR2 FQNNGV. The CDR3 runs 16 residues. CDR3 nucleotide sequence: TGTGCCAGCAGCTTAAATGGGGACCGACACGGCTATGGCTACACCTTC. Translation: CASSLNGDRHGYGYTF.

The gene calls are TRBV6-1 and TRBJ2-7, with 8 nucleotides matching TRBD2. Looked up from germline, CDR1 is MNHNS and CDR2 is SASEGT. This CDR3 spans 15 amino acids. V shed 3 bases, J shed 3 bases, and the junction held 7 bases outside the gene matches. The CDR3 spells CASSEFSGNFYEQYF. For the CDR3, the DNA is TGTGCCAGCAGTGAGTTTAGCGGGAATTTCTACGAGCAGTACTTC.

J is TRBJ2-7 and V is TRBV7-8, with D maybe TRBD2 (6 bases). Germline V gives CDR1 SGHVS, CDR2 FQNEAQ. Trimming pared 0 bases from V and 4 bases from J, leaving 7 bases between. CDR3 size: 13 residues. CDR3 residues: CASSLAGTYEQYF. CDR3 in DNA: TGTGCCAGCAGCTTAGCCGGGACTTACGAGCAGTACTTC.

The CDR3, as DNA: TGTGCCAGCAGTCTGACAGGGACCTACGAGCAGTACTTC. Its protein is CASSLTGTYEQYF. The gene calls are TRBV5-8 and TRBJ2-7, with 7 nucleotides matching TRBD1. Losses at the gene ends were 5 bases for V and 2 bases for J; bases not matched to a gene: 4. The germline V gene encodes CDR1 SGHTS and CDR2 YDEGEE. The CDR3 loop spans 13 amino acids.

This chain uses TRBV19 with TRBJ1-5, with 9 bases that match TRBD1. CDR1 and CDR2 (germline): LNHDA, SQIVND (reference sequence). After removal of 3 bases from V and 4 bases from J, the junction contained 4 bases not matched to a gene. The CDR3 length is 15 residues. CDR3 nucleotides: TGTGCCAGTAGTATGTGGGGACAGGGAAATCAGCCCCAGCATTTT. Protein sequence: CASSMWGQGNQPQHF.

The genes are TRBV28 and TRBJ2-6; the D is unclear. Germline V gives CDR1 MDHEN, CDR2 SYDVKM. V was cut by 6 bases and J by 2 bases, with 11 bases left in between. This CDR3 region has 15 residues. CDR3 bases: TGTGCCAGCAGCCCGAGATTGACTGGGGCCAACGTCCTGACTTTC. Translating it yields CASSPRLTGANVLTF.

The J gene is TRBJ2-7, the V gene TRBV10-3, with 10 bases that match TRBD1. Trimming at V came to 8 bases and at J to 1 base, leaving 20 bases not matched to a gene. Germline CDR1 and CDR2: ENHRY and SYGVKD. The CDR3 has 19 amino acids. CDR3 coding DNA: TGTGCCATCTCGGGGCCCGGGACAGGGGCTTCCATTCCGTCCTACGAGCAGTACTTC. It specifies CAISGPGTGASIPSYEQYF.

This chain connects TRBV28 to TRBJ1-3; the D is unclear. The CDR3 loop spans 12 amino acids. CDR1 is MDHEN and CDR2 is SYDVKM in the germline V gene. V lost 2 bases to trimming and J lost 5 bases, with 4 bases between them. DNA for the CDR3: TGTGCCAGCAGTTTAGACCGAAACACCATATATTTT. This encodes CASSLDRNTIYF.

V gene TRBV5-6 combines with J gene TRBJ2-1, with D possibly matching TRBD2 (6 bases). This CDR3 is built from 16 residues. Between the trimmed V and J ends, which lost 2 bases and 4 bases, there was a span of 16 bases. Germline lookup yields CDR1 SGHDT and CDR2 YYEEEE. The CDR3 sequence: CASSFGIGSVYNEQFF. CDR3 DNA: TGTGCCAGCAGCTTCGGGATCGGGAGCGTGTACAATGAGCAGTTCTTC.

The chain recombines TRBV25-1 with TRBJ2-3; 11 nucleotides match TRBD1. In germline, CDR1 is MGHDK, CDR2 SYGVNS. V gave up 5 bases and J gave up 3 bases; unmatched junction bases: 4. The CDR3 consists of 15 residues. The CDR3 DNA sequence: TGTGCCAGCAGTAAGGACAGGGGGCCAACAGATACGCAGTATTTT. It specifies CASSKDRGPTDTQYF.

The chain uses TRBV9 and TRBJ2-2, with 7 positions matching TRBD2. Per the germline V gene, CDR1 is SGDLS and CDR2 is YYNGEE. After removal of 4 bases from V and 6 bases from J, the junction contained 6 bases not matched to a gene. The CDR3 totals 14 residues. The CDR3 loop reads CASSPSGKAGELFF. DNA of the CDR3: TGTGCCAGCAGCCCGAGCGGGAAGGCCGGGGAGCTGTTTTTT.

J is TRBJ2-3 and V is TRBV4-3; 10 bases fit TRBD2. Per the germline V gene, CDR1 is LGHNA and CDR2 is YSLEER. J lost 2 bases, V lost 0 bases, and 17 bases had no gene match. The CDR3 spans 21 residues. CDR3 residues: CASSQDRAGLAGVRYTDTQYF. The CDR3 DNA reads TGCGCCAGCAGCCAAGATAGGGCGGGGCTAGCGGGAGTTCGCTACACAGATACGCAGTATTTT.